This entry describes one TCR beta chain. Its matching antigen is unknown. These data belong to a study of shared clonotypes between healthy human individuals. Background on the study: The composition of the donors was a couple of women and a few men aged 18 to 49. Regarding the study as a whole: Sharing across four donors was highest in naive CD4 (roughly 5%) and lowest in memory CD8 (approximately 0.4%). Clonotypes shared by all four donors outscored non-shared clonotypes in generation probability.

J lost 3 bases, V lost 1 base, and 5 bases had no gene match. CDR1 and CDR2 from the germline V gene are MGHRA and YSYEKL. The CDR3 runs 16 residues. Sequencing used immunoSEQ multiplex PCR; TCRdb keeps in-frame clones, though not all of them. The sample lists some 2,100,000 clones, almost 96% occurring once. The sample taken for sequencing was naive CD4+ T cells sorted from blood. Specified subset: CD45RA+ positively selected. The receptor was isolated from a young man in good health. The chain uses TRBV4-1 and TRBJ1-5; TRBD1 agrees at 8 bases. The CDR3 DNA follows: TGCGCCAGCAGCCAAGTCGACAGGGGAACCAATCAGCCCCAGCATTTT. It is translated as CASSQVDRGTNQPQHF.